The 30 T cell receptor beta chains given below trace back to one sample, sequenced in a study of blood T cell repertoires in COVID-19. This table comes from immunoSEQ multiplex PCR, and its TCRdb copy is limited to in-frame clones, with some not included. Of some 290,000 clones in the sample, nearly 90% were seen once. Sequenced input: peripheral blood. Receptors originate from a woman aged 40-49 years with COVID-19, enrolled during active disease.

The chain joins TRBV9 to TRBJ2-2; the D is unclear. Per the germline V gene, CDR1 is SGDLS and CDR2 is YYNGEE. This CDR3 is built from 15 residues. The germline V and J ends were trimmed by 0 bases and 1 base, with 7 bases remaining between them. CDR3 in amino acids: CASSVVSGNTGELFF. The CDR3 region has the DNA TGTGCCAGCAGCGTAGTATCGGGGAACACCGGGGAGCTGTTTTTT.

CDR3 DNA: TGTGCCAGCACCTCGCCGGTAGCTGGCTACACCTTC. Translation gives CASTSPVAGYTF. The V call is TRBV28, the J call TRBJ1-2, with unresolved D. CDR3 length: 12 amino acids. Trimming pared 7 bases from V and 7 bases from J, leaving 13 bases between. The germline V gene has CDR1 MDHEN and CDR2 SYDVKM.

This clone was seen more than once but under ten times. The V and J genes are TRBV7-8 and TRBJ2-7; TRBD2 matches 7 bases. The germline gives CDR1 SGHVS, CDR2 FQNEAQ. The CDR3 loop spans 14 amino acids. The ends lost 4 bases at V and 2 bases at J; junction bases unmatched: 5. The chain's CDR3 is CASSSSGGAYEQYF. The CDR3 nucleotides are TGTGCCAGCAGCTCTAGCGGAGGCGCCTACGAGCAGTACTTC.

The chain employs TRBV6-5 and TRBJ1-2; a possible D gene is TRBD1 (6 bases). The CDR3 extends over 14 amino acids. Germline V gene data show CDR1 as MNHEY and CDR2 as SVGAGI. Trimming shortened V by 5 bases and J by 1 base, and 11 bases separated the two germline ends. The CDR3: CASSQDSFNYGYTF. CDR3 sequence (DNA): TGTGCCAGCAGTCAGGACAGCTTTAACTATGGCTACACCTTC.

The CDR3 loop is CASSFPGQGAKEQYF. The CDR3 region has the DNA TGTGCCAGCAGTTTTCCGGGACAGGGGGCTAAAGAGCAGTACTTC. The chain links TRBV28 to TRBJ2-7; TRBD1 matches 12 bases. The length of the CDR3 is 15 residues. Trimming removed 3 bases from V and 7 bases from J; junction bases left unmatched: 7. Germline V gene lookup returns CDR1 MDHEN and CDR2 SYDVKM. Filled out from reference TRBV28 and TRBJ2-7, the complete variable domain reads DVKVTQSSRYLVKRTGEKVFLECVQDMDHENMFWYRQDPGLGLRLIYFSYDVKMKEKGDIPEGYSVSREKKERFSLILESASTNQTSMYLCASSFPGQGAKEQYFGPGTRLTVT.

The chain employs TRBV9 and TRBJ1-4; 10 bases fit TRBD1. Germline CDR1 reads SGDLS; CDR2 reads YYNGEE. The CDR3 loop spans 17 amino acids. Trimming took 3 bases from V and 2 from J; bases not matched to a gene: 7. CDR3 amino acids: CASSEGQGTTTNEKLFF. The DNA of the CDR3 is TGTGCCAGCAGCGAGGGACAGGGGACAACCACTAATGAAAAACTGTTTTTT.

The chain employs TRBV29-1 and TRBJ1-4, with a possible D match to TRBD1 (5 bases). The length of the CDR3 is 14 residues. V lost 4 bases and J lost 4, with 13 bases in between. Germline V gene lookup returns CDR1 SQVTM and CDR2 ANQGSEA. The CDR3 DNA follows: TGCAGCGTTGGGGGCAGGGCCTTTAATGAAAAACTGTTTTTT. This codes for CSVGGRAFNEKLFF.

The chain carries TRBV24-1 and TRBJ1-5; 8 bases are a match to TRBD1. Trimming at V came to 4 bases and at J to 7 bases, leaving 11 bases not matched to a gene. CDR1 is KGHDR, CDR2 SFDVKD, per germline. This CDR3 comprises 16 residues. Here the CDR3 DNA reads TGTGCCACCAGTGACCCGACAGGGGATGCGAAACAGCCCCAGCATTTT. Translation: CATSDPTGDAKQPQHF.

This clone was recorded only once. This chain links TRBV7-8 with TRBJ1-6; D perhaps matches TRBD1 (5 bases). With 1 base removed from V and 8 bases from J, the gap between germline ends came to 18 bases. This CDR3 spans 17 amino acids. Germline loops: CDR1 SGHVS, CDR2 FQNEAQ. The CDR3 reads CASSLGGGRGADSPLHF. In nucleotides, the CDR3 is TGTGCCAGCAGCTTAGGTGGGGGGAGGGGCGCGGATTCACCCCTCCACTTT. Full variable domain (outside the CDR3, taken from reference TRBV7-8 and TRBJ1-6): GAGVSQSPRYKVAKRGQDVALRCDPISGHVSLFWYQQALGQGPEFLTYFQNEAQLDKSGLPSDRFFAERPEGSVSTLKIQRTQQEDSAVYLCASSLGGGRGADSPLHFGNGTRLTVT.

DNA of the CDR3: TGTGCCAGCAGTTCGGGGGGGCTCTATGAAAAACTGTTTTTT. Protein sequence: CASSSGGLYEKLFF. The genes are TRBV5-8 and TRBJ1-4; D might be TRBD1 (6 bases). The V end was cut by 5 bases, the J end by 6 bases, with 14 bases between. CDR3 size: 14 residues. Germline V gene lookup returns CDR1 SGHTS and CDR2 YDEGEE.

The chain combines TRBV29-1 with TRBJ2-5; the match to TRBD2 covers 11 bases. This CDR3 spans 14 amino acids. Germline values: CDR1 SQVTM, CDR2 ANQGSEA. Germline trimming cut 7 bases from V and 5 bases from J; bases unmatched to any gene: 9. The CDR3 loop is CSGGALAGVETQYF. The CDR3 DNA reads TGCAGCGGGGGGGCACTAGCGGGAGTGGAGACCCAGTACTTC.

The V gene is TRBV10-3, the J gene TRBJ1-6, with D perhaps matching TRBD1 (6 bases). The CDR3 loop spans 15 amino acids. The germline gives CDR1 ENHRY, CDR2 SYGVKD. V was pared by 6 bases and J by 4 bases, with 13 bases between. CDR3 nucleotides: TGTGCCATCAGGGAATTGGACAGTTATAATTCACCCCTCCACTTT. Amino acid sequence: CAIRELDSYNSPLHF.

The V call is TRBV7-9, the J call TRBJ2-7; TRBD1 matches 7 bases. Germline V gene lookup returns CDR1 SEHNR and CDR2 FQNEAQ (reference sequence). CDR3 length equals 15 residues. The V and J ends lost 5 bases and 0 bases, in that order; junction bases with no gene match: 7. The CDR3 protein is CASSPDRVSSYEQYF. CDR3 DNA sequence: TGTGCCAGCAGCCCAGACAGGGTTTCCTCCTACGAGCAGTACTTC. Drawing the rest from reference TRBV7-9 and TRBJ2-7, the complete variable domain is DTGVSQNPRHKITKRGQNVTFRCDPISEHNRLYWYRQTLGQGPEFLTYFQNEAQLEKSRLLSDRFSAERPKGSFSTLEIQRTEQGDSAMYLCASSPDRVSSYEQYFGPGTRLTVT.

This clone was seen only once. The chain combines TRBV5-1 with TRBJ2-1, with 7 bases identical to TRBD2. The CDR3 totals 15 residues. J lost 4 bases, V lost 7 bases, and 11 bases had no gene match. Germline V gives CDR1 SGHRS, CDR2 YFSETQ. CDR3 sequence reads: CASQRFAGEYNEQFF. The CDR3, as DNA: TGCGCCAGCCAGCGCTTTGCGGGGGAATACAATGAGCAGTTCTTC.

The rearrangement joins TRBV20-1 to TRBJ1-2; D perhaps matches TRBD1 (6 bases). The V and J ends lost 5 bases and 8 bases respectively, with 12 bases between them. Germline values: CDR1 DFQATT, CDR2 SNEGSKA (reference sequence). The CDR3 has 11 residues. CDR3 nucleotides: TGCAGTGCTGACAGGATAAACGGCTACACCTTC. Translated: CSADRINGYTF.

CDR3 nucleotides: TGCGCCAGCAGCTTGGGTGGAGGGACTGGTTCTTTCTTT. Amino acid sequence: CASSLGGGTGSFF. The chain carries TRBV5-1 and TRBJ1-1; D may be TRBD1 (5 bases). The CDR3 is 13 amino acids. Germline V gene data show CDR1 as SGHRS and CDR2 as YFSETQ. Deletions cut 0 bases from V and 12 bases from J, with 15 bases between.

V and J are TRBV5-5 and TRBJ1-6; 8 bases are a match to TRBD1. Germline values: CDR1 SGHKS, CDR2 YYEKEE (reference sequence). The CDR3 spans 16 residues. V trimming: 0 bases; J trimming: 8 bases; junction bases outside the gene matches: 7. The CDR3 region is CASSLVKDRAYSPLHF. The CDR3 nucleotides read TGTGCCAGCAGCTTGGTAAAGGACAGGGCCTATTCACCCCTCCACTTT.

The genes are TRBV30 and TRBJ1-6; TRBD1 matches 11 bases. CDR1 is GTSNPN and CDR2 is SVGIG in the germline V gene (reference sequence). After removal of 3 bases from V and 7 bases from J, the junction contained 11 bases not matched to a gene. The CDR3 length is 17 residues. CDR3 in DNA: TGTGCCTGGAGATTCGGACAGGGGGCGTTTTGGAATTCACCCCTCCACTTT. It codes for CAWRFGQGAFWNSPLHF.

This clone has a handful of counts. J is TRBJ2-7 and V is TRBV9; no definite D call. Trimming removed 0 bases at V and 6 bases at J, with 13 bases between. From germline, CDR1 is SGDLS and CDR2 YYNGEE. The CDR3 is made up of 14 amino acids. CDR3 coding DNA: TGTGCCAGCAGCGTAGCTCCCGCCAGTCTCGAGCAGTACTTC. It is translated as CASSVAPASLEQYF.

The V call is TRBV19, the J call TRBJ1-2, with a tentative D call TRBD1 (5 bases). The CDR3 length is 14 residues. The V gene's germline CDR1 is LNHDA and CDR2 SQIVND (reference sequence). Trimming left V 5 bases short and J 4 bases short, with 14 bases between. The CDR3 protein is CASSPWGGGYGYTF. CDR3 sequence (DNA): TGTGCCAGTAGTCCCTGGGGGGGAGGCTATGGCTACACCTTC.

The chain uses TRBV5-4 and TRBJ1-2, with D possibly TRBD1 on 6 matching bases. CDR1 is SGHNT and CDR2 is YYREEE in the germline V gene (reference sequence). V was cut by 3 bases and J by 11 bases, with 26 bases left in between. The CDR3 extends over 16 amino acids. The CDR3 protein is CASSSRGGPRRGGYTF. The CDR3 region has the DNA TGTGCCAGCAGCTCCAGAGGAGGGCCCAGAAGGGGGGGTTACACCTTC.

The chain employs TRBV19 and TRBJ2-7; TRBD1 matches 10 bases. Trimming cost V 5 bases and J 1 base; bases outside gene matches: 8. Per the germline V gene, CDR1 is LNHDA and CDR2 is SQIVND (reference sequence). The CDR3 is 16 amino acids. The CDR3: CASSDPRDRGSYEQYF. The DNA for the CDR3 is TGTGCCAGTAGTGACCCCCGGGACAGGGGTTCCTACGAGCAGTACTTC.

The chain is built from TRBV3-1 (or the pseudogene TRBV3-2) and TRBJ1-5, with no clear D. Looked up from germline, CDR1 is LGHDT and CDR2 is YNNKEL (reference sequence). The CDR3 covers 17 residues. Between the trimmed V and J ends, which lost 5 bases and 7 bases, there was a span of 24 bases. The DNA for the CDR3 is TGTGCCAGCAGCTCTCGACCATCTTCCTCGGGATTCCAGCCCCAGCATTTT. Protein sequence: CASSSRPSSSGFQPQHF.

The chain links TRBV11-2 to TRBJ2-7; 11 bases fit TRBD1. Germline CDR1 is SGHAT and CDR2 is FQNNGV. The CDR3 covers 14 residues. The V segment lost 4 bases and the J segment 6 bases; nucleotides outside the gene matches: 5. This CDR3 reads CASSWRTGGSEQYF. The CDR3 DNA follows: TGTGCCAGCAGCTGGAGGACAGGGGGCAGCGAGCAGTACTTC.

The CDR3 loop is CASSFEGAGYTF. CDR3 DNA sequence: TGCGCCAGCAGCTTTGAGGGGGCGGGCTACACCTTC. The chain has TRBV5-1 and TRBJ1-2; 7 bases align to TRBD1. V gave up 2 bases and J gave up 8 bases; unmatched junction bases: 3. CDR1 is SGHRS, CDR2 YFSETQ, per germline. CDR3 length: 12 residues.

The chain joins TRBV5-1 to TRBJ1-4; D is uncertain. CDR3 length: 13 residues. Trimming shortened V by 5 bases and J by 4 bases, and 9 bases separated the two germline ends. CDR1 is SGHRS and CDR2 is YFSETQ in the germline V gene. This CDR3 reads CASRPVHNEKLFF. The CDR3 DNA reads as TGCGCCAGCAGGCCGGTGCATAATGAAAAACTGTTTTTT. The full variable domain, its missing parts supplied by reference TRBV5-1 and TRBJ1-4, is KAGVTQTPRYLIKTRGQQVTLSCSPISGHRSVSWYQQTPGQGLQFLFEYFSETQRNKGNFPGRFSGRQFSNSRSEMNVSTLELGDSALYLCASRPVHNEKLFFGSGTQLSVL.

The chain joins TRBV11-3 to TRBJ2-1, with 8 bases matching TRBD2. The length of the CDR3 is 15 residues. V lost 4 bases to trimming and J lost 8 bases; unmatched junction nucleotides: 10. Germline assignment: CDR1 SGHNT and CDR2 YENEEA. Here the CDR3 DNA reads TGTGCCAGCAGCTCCGGGGGGGCCGAGGTGGATGAGCAGTTCTTC. As protein: CASSSGGAEVDEQFF.

To note about this clone: Other nucleotide sequences from this sample produce the same CDR3. Here the CDR3 reads CASSSDRNTEAFF. CDR3 sequence (DNA): TGTGCCAGCAGCTCCGACAGAAACACTGAAGCTTTCTTT. This chain links TRBV7-3 with TRBJ1-1, with TRBD1 as a possible D gene (5 bases). Trimming cost V 4 bases and J 2 bases, with 8 bases left between them. The CDR3 consists of 13 residues. Germline CDR1 reads SGHTA; CDR2 reads FQGTGA.

The chain employs TRBV7-2 and TRBJ2-3; 7 positions agree with TRBD2. Losses at the gene ends were 6 bases for V and 6 bases for J; bases not matched to a gene: 12. This CDR3 is built from 15 residues. The germline V gene has CDR1 SGHTA and CDR2 FQGNSA. As DNA, the CDR3 is TGTGCCAGCAGTCGAGGACCGATTAGCGGGGATACGCAGTATTTT. It translates to CASSRGPISGDTQYF.

As regards this clone: The sample carries other DNA sequences with the same CDR3. This rearrangement joins TRBV29-1 to TRBJ1-1; D is possibly TRBD1 (5 bases). Deletions cut 7 bases from V and 1 base from J, with 7 bases between. The CDR3 has 11 residues. Germline CDR1 is SQVTM and CDR2 is ANQGSEA. The CDR3 region is CSARGNTEAFF. As DNA, the CDR3 is TGCAGCGCAAGGGGGAACACTGAAGCTTTCTTT.